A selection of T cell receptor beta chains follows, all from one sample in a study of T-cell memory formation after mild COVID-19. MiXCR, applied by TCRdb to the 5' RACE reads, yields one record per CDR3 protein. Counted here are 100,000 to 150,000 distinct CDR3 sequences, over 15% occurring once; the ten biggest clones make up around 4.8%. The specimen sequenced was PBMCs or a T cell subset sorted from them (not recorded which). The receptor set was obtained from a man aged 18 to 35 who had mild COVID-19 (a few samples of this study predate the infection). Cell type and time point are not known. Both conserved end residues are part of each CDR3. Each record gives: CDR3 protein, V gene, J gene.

CASSQDPLQETQYF	TRBV14	TRBJ2-5
CASSPDRSRNSPLHF	TRBV12-3/TRBV12-4	TRBJ1-6
CASSLGEYTGELFF	TRBV7-2	TRBJ2-2
CASSEVAANEKLFF	TRBV2	TRBJ1-4
CASSLGTSGDADTQYF	TRBV5-1	TRBJ2-3
CSARTGGTEAFF	TRBV20-1	TRBJ1-1
CASSSWTSRTDTQYF	TRBV6-2/TRBV6-3	TRBJ2-3
CAISVHSSNQPQHF	TRBV10-3	TRBJ1-5
CASSFQGSHEKLFF	TRBV12-3/TRBV12-4	TRBJ1-4
CASILQGLAGNNEQFF	TRBV12-3/TRBV12-4	TRBJ2-1
CASREGRGAEAFF	TRBV2	TRBJ1-1
CASSYSTGGIYEQFF	TRBV6-5	TRBJ2-1
CASSPTTGVEGYTF	TRBV18	TRBJ1-2
CASSLVRGRDTEAFF	TRBV11-2	TRBJ1-1
CAWSSGTGDYEQYF	TRBV30	TRBJ2-7
CATSRDLAGGVGELFF	TRBV15	TRBJ2-2
CASSLQGQVSGANVLTF	TRBV5-1	TRBJ2-6
CASSRTSTSATTSTDTQYF	TRBV11-2	TRBJ2-3
CASSRNRGYEQYF	TRBV10-1	TRBJ2-7
CASSPQIGAGANVLTF	TRBV5-4	TRBJ2-6
CASTQDIVANYGYTF	TRBV4-3	TRBJ1-2
CASRRQGEPLHF	TRBV4-2	TRBJ1-6
CASSQETSGGPYEQYF	TRBV4-1	TRBJ2-7
CASTSRGADTGELFF	TRBV19	TRBJ2-2
CASSYSPASGGPDTQYF	TRBV6-5	TRBJ2-3
CASSLGVASGAQETQYF	TRBV12-3/TRBV12-4	TRBJ2-5
CASSLRASGGHSYEQYF	TRBV5-1	TRBJ2-7
CASWFDAEAFF	TRBV19	TRBJ1-1
CAWSKSSYEQYF	TRBV30	TRBJ2-7
CASSLSLANEQFF	TRBV11-2	TRBJ2-1
CASSFGGSTSTDTQYF	TRBV7-2	TRBJ2-3
CASSPHGQGTPNEKLFF	TRBV5-1	TRBJ1-4
CASSFTLAGYNEQFF	TRBV7-3	TRBJ2-1
CASTPGGCSYEQYF	TRBV6-2/TRBV6-3	TRBJ2-7
CSASWGASTDTQYF	TRBV20-1	TRBJ2-3
CATSRDTSSQETQYF	TRBV15	TRBJ2-5
CAISDSGDDIRGYTF	TRBV10-3	TRBJ1-2
CASSLSGGVYNEQFF	TRBV7-3	TRBJ2-1
CASSQGPTQPREFF	TRBV3-1	TRBJ2-1
CASTGTGRNEQFF	TRBV7-9	TRBJ2-1
CASSEGLADYEQYF	TRBV6-1	TRBJ2-7
CASSFTSGGSDTQYF	TRBV12-3/TRBV12-4	TRBJ2-3
CASLSSRTGTQYF	TRBV11-1	TRBJ2-5
CASSGRDRLPETQYF	TRBV3-1	TRBJ2-5
CASSYFPGQGSKDTQYF	TRBV6-6	TRBJ2-3
CASIADRDRDGYTF	TRBV19	TRBJ1-2